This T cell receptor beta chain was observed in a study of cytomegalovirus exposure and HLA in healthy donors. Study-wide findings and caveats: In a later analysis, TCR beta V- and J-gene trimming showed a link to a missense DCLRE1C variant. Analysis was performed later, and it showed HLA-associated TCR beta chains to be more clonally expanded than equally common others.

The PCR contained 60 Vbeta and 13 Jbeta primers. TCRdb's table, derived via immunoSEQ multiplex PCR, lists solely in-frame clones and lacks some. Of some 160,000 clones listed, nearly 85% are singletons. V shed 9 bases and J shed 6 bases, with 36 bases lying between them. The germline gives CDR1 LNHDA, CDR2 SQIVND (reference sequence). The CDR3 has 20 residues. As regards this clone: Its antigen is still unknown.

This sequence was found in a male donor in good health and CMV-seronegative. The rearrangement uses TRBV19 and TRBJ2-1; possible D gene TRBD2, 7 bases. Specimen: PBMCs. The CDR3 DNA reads TGTGCCAGGAATGTTGAGACGGGACACCATCGCCGGGGGGTATTCAATGAGCAGTTCTTC. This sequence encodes CARNVETGHHRRGVFNEQFF. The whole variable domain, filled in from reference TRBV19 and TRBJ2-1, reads DGGITQSPKYLFRKEGQNVTLSCEQNLNHDAMYWYRQDPGQGLRLIYYSQIVNDFQKGDIAEGYSVSREKKESFPLTVTSAQKNPTAFYLCARNVETGHHRRGVFNEQFFGPGTRLTVL.